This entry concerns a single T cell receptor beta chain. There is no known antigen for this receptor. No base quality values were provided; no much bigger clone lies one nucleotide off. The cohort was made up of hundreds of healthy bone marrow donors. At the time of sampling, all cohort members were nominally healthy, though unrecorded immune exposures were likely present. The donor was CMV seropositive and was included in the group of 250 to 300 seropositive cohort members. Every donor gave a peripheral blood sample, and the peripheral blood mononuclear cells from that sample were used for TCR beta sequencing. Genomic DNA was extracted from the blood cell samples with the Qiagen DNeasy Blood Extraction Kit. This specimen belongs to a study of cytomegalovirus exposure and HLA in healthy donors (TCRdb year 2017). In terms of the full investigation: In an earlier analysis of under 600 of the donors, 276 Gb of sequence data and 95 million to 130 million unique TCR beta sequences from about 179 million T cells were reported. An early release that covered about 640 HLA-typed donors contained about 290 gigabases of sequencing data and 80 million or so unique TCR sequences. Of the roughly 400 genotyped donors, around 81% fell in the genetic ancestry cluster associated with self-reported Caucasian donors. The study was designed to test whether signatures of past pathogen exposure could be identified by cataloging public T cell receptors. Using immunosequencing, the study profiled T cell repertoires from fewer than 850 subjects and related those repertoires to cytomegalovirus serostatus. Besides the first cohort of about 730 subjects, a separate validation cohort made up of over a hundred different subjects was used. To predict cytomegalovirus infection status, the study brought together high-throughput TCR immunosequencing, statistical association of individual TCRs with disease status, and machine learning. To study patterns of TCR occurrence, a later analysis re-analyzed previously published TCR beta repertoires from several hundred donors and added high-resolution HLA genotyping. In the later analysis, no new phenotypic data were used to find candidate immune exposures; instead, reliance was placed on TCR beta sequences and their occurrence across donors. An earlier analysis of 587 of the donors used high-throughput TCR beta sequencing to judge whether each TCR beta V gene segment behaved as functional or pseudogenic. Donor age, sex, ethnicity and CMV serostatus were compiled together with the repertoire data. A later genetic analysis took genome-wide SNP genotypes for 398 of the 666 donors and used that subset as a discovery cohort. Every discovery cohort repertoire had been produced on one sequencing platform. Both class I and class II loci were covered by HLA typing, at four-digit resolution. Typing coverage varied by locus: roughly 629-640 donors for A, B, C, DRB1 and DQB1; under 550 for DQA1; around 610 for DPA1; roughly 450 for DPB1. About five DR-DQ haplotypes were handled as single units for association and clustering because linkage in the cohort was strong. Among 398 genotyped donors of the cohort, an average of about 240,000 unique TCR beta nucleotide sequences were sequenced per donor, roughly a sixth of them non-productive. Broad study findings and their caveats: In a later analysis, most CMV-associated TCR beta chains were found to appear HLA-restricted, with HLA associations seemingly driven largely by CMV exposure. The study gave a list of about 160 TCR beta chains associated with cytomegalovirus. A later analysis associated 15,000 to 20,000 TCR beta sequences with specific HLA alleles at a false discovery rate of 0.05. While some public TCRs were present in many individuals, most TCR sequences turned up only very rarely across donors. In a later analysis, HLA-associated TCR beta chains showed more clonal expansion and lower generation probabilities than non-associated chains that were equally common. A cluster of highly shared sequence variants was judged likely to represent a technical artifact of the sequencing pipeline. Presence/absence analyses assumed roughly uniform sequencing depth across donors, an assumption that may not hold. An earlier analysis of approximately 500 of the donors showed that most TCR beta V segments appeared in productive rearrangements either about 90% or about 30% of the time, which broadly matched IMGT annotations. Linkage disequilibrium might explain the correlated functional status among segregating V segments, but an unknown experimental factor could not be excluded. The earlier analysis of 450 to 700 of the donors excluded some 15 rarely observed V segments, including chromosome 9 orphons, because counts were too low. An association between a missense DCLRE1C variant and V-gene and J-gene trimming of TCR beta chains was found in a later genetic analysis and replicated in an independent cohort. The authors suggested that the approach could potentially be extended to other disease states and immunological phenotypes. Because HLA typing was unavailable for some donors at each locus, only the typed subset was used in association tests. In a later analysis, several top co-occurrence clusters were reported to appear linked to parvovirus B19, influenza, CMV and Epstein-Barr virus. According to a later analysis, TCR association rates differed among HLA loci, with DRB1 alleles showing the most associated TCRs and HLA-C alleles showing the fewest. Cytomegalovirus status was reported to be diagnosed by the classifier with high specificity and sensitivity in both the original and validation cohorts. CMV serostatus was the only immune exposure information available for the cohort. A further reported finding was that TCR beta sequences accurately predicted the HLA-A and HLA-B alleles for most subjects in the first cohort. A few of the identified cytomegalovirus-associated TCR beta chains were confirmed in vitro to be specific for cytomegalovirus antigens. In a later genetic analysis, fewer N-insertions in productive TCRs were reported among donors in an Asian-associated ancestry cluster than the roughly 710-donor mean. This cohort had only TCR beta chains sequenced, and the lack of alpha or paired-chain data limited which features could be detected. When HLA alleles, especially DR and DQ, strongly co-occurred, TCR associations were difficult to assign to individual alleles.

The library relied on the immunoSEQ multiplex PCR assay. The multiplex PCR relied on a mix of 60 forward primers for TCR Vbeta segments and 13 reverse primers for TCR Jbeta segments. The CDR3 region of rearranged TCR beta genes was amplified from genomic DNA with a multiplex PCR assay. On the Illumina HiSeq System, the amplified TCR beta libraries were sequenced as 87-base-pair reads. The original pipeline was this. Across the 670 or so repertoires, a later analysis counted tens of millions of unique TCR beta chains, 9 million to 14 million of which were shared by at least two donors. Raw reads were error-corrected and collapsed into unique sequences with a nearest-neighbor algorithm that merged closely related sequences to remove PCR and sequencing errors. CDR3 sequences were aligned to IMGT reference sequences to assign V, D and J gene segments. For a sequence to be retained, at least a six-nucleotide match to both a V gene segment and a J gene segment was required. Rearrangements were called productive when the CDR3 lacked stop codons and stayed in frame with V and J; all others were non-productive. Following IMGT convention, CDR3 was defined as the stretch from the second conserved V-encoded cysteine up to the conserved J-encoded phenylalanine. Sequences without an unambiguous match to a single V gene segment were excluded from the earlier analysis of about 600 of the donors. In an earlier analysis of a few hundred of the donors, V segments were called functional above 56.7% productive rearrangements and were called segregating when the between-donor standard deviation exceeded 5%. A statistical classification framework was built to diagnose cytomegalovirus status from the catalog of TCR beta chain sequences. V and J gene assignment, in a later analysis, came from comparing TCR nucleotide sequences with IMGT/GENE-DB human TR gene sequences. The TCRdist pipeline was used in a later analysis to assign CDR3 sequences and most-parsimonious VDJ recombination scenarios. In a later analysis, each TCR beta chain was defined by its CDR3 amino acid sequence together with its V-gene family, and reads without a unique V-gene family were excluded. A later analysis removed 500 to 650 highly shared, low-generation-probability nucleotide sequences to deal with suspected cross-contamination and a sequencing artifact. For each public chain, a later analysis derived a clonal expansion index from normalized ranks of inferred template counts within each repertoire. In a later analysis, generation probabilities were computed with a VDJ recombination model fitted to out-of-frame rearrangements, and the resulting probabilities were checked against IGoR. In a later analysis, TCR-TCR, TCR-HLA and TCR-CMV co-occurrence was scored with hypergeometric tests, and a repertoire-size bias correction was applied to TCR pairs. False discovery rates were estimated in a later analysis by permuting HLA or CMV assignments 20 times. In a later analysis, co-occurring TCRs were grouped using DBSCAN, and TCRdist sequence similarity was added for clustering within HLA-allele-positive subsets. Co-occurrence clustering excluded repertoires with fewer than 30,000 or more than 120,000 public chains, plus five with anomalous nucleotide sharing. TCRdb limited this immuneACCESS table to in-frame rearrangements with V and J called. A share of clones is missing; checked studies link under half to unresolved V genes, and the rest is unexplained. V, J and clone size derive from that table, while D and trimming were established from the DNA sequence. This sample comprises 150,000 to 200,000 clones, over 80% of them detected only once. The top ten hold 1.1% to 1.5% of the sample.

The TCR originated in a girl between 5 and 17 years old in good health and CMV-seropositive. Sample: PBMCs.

The CDR3 amino acid sequence is: CAIYDGAYNEQFF. The bases read TGTGCCATTTATGACGGAGCCTACAATGAGCAGTTCTTC. The sequence is built from TRBV10-3 and TRBJ2-1; the D gene is not confidently resolved. CDR1 and CDR2 are read off the germline V gene as ENHRY and SYGVKD. CDR3 length: 13 amino acids, cysteine to phenylalanine. The DNA shown is the 39-base CDR3, in frame from base 1. Trimming at the junction amounts to 9 bases on V and 2 bases on J, and the germline ends lie 11 bases apart.